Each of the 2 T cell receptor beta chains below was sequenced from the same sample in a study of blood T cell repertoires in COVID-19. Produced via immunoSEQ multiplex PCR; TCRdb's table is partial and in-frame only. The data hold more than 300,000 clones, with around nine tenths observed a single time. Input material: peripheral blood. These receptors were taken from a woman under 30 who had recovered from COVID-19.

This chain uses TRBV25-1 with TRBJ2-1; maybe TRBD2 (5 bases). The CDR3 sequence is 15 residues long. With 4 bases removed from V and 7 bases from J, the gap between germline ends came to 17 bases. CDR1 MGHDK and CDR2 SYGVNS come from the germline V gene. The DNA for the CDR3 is TGTGCCAGCAGTGCACCTCGGGATCCTCAGAATGAGCAGTTCTTC. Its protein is CASSAPRDPQNEQFF.

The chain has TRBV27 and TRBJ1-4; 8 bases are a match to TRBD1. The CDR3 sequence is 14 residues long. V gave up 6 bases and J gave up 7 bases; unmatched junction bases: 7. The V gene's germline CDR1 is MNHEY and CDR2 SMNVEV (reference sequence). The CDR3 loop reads CASRRDRLAEKLFF. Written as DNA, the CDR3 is TGTGCCAGCAGGCGGGACAGGTTGGCTGAAAAACTGTTTTTT.